Below are 3 T cell receptor beta chains sequenced from a single sample in a study of T-cell memory formation after mild COVID-19. TCRdb used MiXCR to reprocess the 5' RACE reads, holding one entry per CDR3 protein. The data hold 350,000 to 550,000 distinct CDR3 sequences, with under 20% observed a single time. The sequenced material came from PBMCs or a T cell subset sorted from them (not recorded which). These receptors were taken from a man between 18 and 35 years old who had mild COVID-19 (a few samples of this study predate the infection). Cell type and time point are not known.

This clonotype was seen only a few times. The rearrangement links TRBV4-1 to TRBJ2-1; TRBD2 matches at 9 bases. CDR3 size: 16 residues. Germline V gene lookup returns CDR1 MGHRA and CDR2 YSYEKL. V was pared by 0 bases and J by 6 bases, with 6 bases of the junction left unmatched. The CDR3 bases are TGCGCCAGCAGCCAAGATATAGCGGGGGTCCTCAATGAGCAGTTCTTC. It encodes CASSQDIAGVLNEQFF.

This clonotype turned up a few times. This chain links TRBV24-1 with TRBJ1-5, with D uncertain. Germline V gene sequence: CDR1 KGHDR, CDR2 SFDVKD. The CDR3 consists of 12 residues. Deletions cut 4 bases from V and 3 bases from J, with 3 bases between. The CDR3 DNA follows: TGTGCCACCAGTGACACCAATCAGCCCCAGCATTTT. Translating gives CATSDTNQPQHF.

This rearrangement joins TRBV11-2 to TRBJ1-1; the D gene is possibly TRBD1 (5 bases). Trimming stripped 2 bases from V and 11 bases from J, with 12 bases between. The germline V gene has CDR1 SGHAT and CDR2 FQNNGV. This CDR3 has 12 amino acids. The CDR3 reads CASSLSGGWAFF. The DNA for the CDR3 is TGTGCCAGCAGCTTATCCGGGGGGTGGGCTTTCTTT.